Following are 6 T cell receptor beta chains from one sample sequenced in a study of blood T cell repertoires in COVID-19. This table comes from immunoSEQ multiplex PCR, and its TCRdb copy is limited to in-frame clones, with some not included. The repertoire consists of about 190,000 clones, with about nine tenths occurring once and the leading ten covering about 1.1%. The specimen sequenced was peripheral blood. These receptor sequences come from a man aged 30-40 years with acute or convalescent COVID-19.

The count of this clone is one. CDR3 DNA: TGTGCCAGCAGCTACTCGCTCGGAGTAGCTTTCTTT. It specifies CASSYSLGVAFF. The chain employs TRBV3-1 (or the pseudogene TRBV3-2) and TRBJ1-1; D is unclear. Germline CDR1 reads LGHDT; CDR2 reads YNNKEL (reference sequence). V lost 5 bases and J 10 bases, leaving 14 bases between the germline ends. The CDR3 runs 12 residues.

This clone has just one count. The V and J genes are TRBV28 and TRBJ2-3; perhaps TRBD2 as D (5 bases). The CDR3 covers 13 residues. The V gene lost 2 bases and the J gene lost 5 bases, with 8 bases spanning the gap. Germline assignment: CDR1 MDHEN and CDR2 SYDVKM. The chain's CDR3 is CASSLTRGDTQYF. Here the CDR3 DNA reads TGTGCCAGCAGTTTAACTAGAGGAGATACGCAGTATTTT.

The chain links TRBV28 to TRBJ1-2; a weak D match, TRBD1 (5 bases). Between the trimmed V and J ends, which lost 2 bases and 2 bases, there was a span of 9 bases. Germline loops: CDR1 MDHEN, CDR2 SYDVKM. The CDR3 covers 14 residues. The CDR3 nucleotides are TGTGCCAGCAGTTTAATGGCAGGGAACTATGGCTACACCTTC. It specifies CASSLMAGNYGYTF.

The table lists this clone with a count of one. The chain carries TRBV5-8 and TRBJ2-3, with D maybe TRBD1 (5 bases). CDR3 length equals 16 residues. V was shortened by 0 bases and J by 0 bases, with 11 bases between the two germline ends. Germline CDR1 reads SGHTS; CDR2 reads YDEGEE. The CDR3 loop is CASSLEPGISTDTQYF. The CDR3 nucleotides read TGTGCCAGCAGCTTGGAGCCAGGGATAAGCACAGATACGCAGTATTTT.

This sequence joins TRBV7-3 and TRBJ2-3; D is perhaps TRBD2 (6 bases). The CDR3 loop spans 13 amino acids. The germline V gene has CDR1 SGHTA and CDR2 FQGTGA. The V end lost 4 bases, the J end lost 6 bases, and 11 bases lay between the germline ends. The chain's CDR3 is CASSYISGDTQYF. CDR3 nucleotide sequence: TGTGCCAGCAGCTACATCAGCGGGGATACGCAGTATTTT.

The chain recombines TRBV7-9 with TRBJ2-7; 10 bases fit TRBD1. V dropped 5 bases and J dropped 3; count of bases not matched to a gene: 7. Germline V CDR1 and CDR2: SEHNR, FQNEAQ (reference sequence). The length of the CDR3 is 15 residues. CDR3 sequence reads: CASSRPGQGNYEQYF. The CDR3 DNA reads as TGTGCCAGCAGCCGACCGGGACAGGGGAACTACGAGCAGTACTTC.